The 30 T cell receptor beta chains presented below share a single source sample, sequenced in a study of somatic mutations in cytotoxic T cells in rheumatoid arthritis. Clones were sequenced by immunoSEQ multiplex PCR, and TCRdb holds only the in-frame ones, with some missing. The table records roughly 17,000 clones, approximately 81% of them present only once. The sample comprised CD8+ T cells sorted from blood. These receptors all come from a woman aged 40 to 50 with rheumatoid arthritis.

For this clone: Additional DNA sequences in this sample encode the identical CDR3. This chain uses TRBV6-5 with TRBJ2-3, with a weak D call TRBD1 (5 bases). Germline-derived CDR1 and CDR2 are MNHEY and SVGAGI. The V gene lost 7 bases and the J gene lost 2 bases, with 16 bases spanning the gap. The CDR3 is made up of 15 amino acids. The CDR3 here is CASKRGGAPTDTQYF. CDR3 sequence (DNA): TGTGCCAGCAAACGAGGTGGGGCGCCCACAGATACGCAGTATTTT.

The rearrangement joins TRBV2 to TRBJ1-2; 9 nucleotides align to TRBD1. V lost 6 bases and J lost 3; bases outside the gene matches: 5. Per germline, CDR1 SNHLY and CDR2 FYNNEI. CDR3 size: 14 residues. CDR3 DNA sequence: TGTGCCAGCAGGGGGGACAGGGAGGACTATGGCTACACCTTC. Translated: CASRGDREDYGYTF.

This clone showed up just once. The chain is built from TRBV6-1 and TRBJ2-7, with D possibly being TRBD2 (5 bases). Trimming cost V 6 bases and J 2 bases, with 17 bases left between them. Germline lookup yields CDR1 MNHNS and CDR2 SASEGT. The CDR3 runs 15 residues. The CDR3 spells CASRPPEGYPYEQYF. The DNA for the CDR3 is TGTGCCAGCAGACCTCCAGAGGGTTACCCCTACGAGCAGTACTTC.

The chain uses TRBV5-1 and TRBJ1-5; 9 nucleotides align to TRBD1. In germline, CDR1 is SGHRS, CDR2 YFSETQ. Trimming at V came to 3 bases and at J to 4 bases, leaving 2 bases not matched to a gene. The CDR3 covers 14 residues. The CDR3 region has the DNA TGCGCCAGCAGCTCTGGGACAGGGAATCAGCCCCAGCATTTT. Residues: CASSSGTGNQPQHF.

V is TRBV7-9 and J is TRBJ2-1; the D gene is possibly TRBD1 (5 bases). This CDR3 region has 12 residues. Looked up from germline, CDR1 is SEHNR and CDR2 is FQNEAQ (reference sequence). Trimming cost V 4 bases and J 10 bases, with 11 bases left between them. The CDR3 DNA is TGTGCCAGCAGCTCAGGGTCTTGGGAGCAGTTCTTC. It specifies CASSSGSWEQFF. Full variable domain (outside the CDR3, taken from reference TRBV7-9 and TRBJ2-1): DTGVSQNPRHKITKRGQNVTFRCDPISEHNRLYWYRQTLGQGPEFLTYFQNEAQLEKSRLLSDRFSAERPKGSFSTLEIQRTEQGDSAMYLCASSSGSWEQFFGPGTRLTVL.

This clone occurred a few times. V usage is TRBV19 and J usage is TRBJ1-5; 8 nucleotides match TRBD1. Germline assignment: CDR1 LNHDA and CDR2 SQIVND (reference sequence). The CDR3 totals 16 residues. With V trimmed by 0 bases and J by 7 bases, 8 bases remained unmatched. CDR3 protein: CASSIDWTGYLQPQHF. CDR3 bases: TGTGCCAGTAGTATAGACTGGACAGGGTATTTGCAGCCCCAGCATTTT.

CDR3 DNA: TGTGCCAGCAGCCTCCCGACAGGGATGAACACTGAAGCTTTCTTT. Residues: CASSLPTGMNTEAFF. The chain is built from TRBV5-5 and TRBJ1-1; 7 positions agree with TRBD1. Germline CDR1 and CDR2: SGHKS and YYEKEE (reference sequence). The J segment lost 0 bases and the V segment lost 4 bases, leaving 6 bases of the junction unmatched. The CDR3 is 15 amino acids.

The chain employs TRBV6-4 and TRBJ1-6, with 7 bases matching TRBD1. Germline V lookup: CDR1 MRHNA, CDR2 SNTAGT. J lost 3 bases, V lost 11 bases, and 10 bases had no gene match. The CDR3 runs 15 residues. This chain's CDR3 is CASSDRANYNSPLHF. The CDR3 DNA reads as TGTGCCTCATCCGACAGGGCGAACTATAATTCACCCCTCCACTTT.

The chain joins TRBV7-6 to TRBJ2-7, with 8 bases lining up with TRBD1. CDR1 and CDR2 (germline): SGHVS, FNYEAQ. V lost 1 base, J lost 5 bases, and 10 bases stayed unmatched. The CDR3 length is 16 residues. CDR3 amino acids: CASSLDTGQAFDEQYF. Here the CDR3 DNA reads TGTGCCAGCAGCTTAGACACGGGACAGGCGTTCGACGAGCAGTACTTC.

The chain carries TRBV7-9 and TRBJ1-3, with 8 bases that match TRBD1. The trim removed 4 bases at V and 0 bases at J, leaving 2 bases unmatched. Per the germline V gene, CDR1 is SEHNR and CDR2 is FQNEAQ (reference sequence). CDR3 size: 15 residues. The CDR3 reads CASSSDRDSGNTIYF. Written as DNA, the CDR3 is TGTGCCAGCAGCTCGGACAGGGACTCTGGAAACACCATATATTTT.

The chain uses TRBV27 and TRBJ2-7, with D unresolved. Germline V CDR1 and CDR2: MNHEY, SMNVEV (reference sequence). V dropped 6 bases and J dropped 0 bases, with 12 bases sitting between them. This CDR3 has 14 residues. The CDR3 DNA follows: TGTGCCAGCAGCCTAATAAAAAGCTCCTACGAGCAGTACTTC. Amino acids: CASSLIKSSYEQYF.

The rearrangement uses TRBV5-4 and TRBJ2-1; 8 positions agree with TRBD2. The CDR3 spans 13 residues. V gave up 0 bases and J gave up 9 bases; unmatched junction bases: 2. Germline CDR1 reads SGHNT; CDR2 reads YYREEE (reference sequence). The CDR3 loop is CASSLGREVEQFF. The CDR3 DNA follows: TGTGCCAGCAGCTTGGGGCGGGAGGTTGAGCAGTTCTTC.

The CDR3 region is CAWSVDSGREAFF. In nucleotides, the CDR3 is TGTGCCTGGAGTGTAGATAGCGGTAGGGAAGCTTTCTTT. The genes are TRBV30 and TRBJ1-1, with no clear D. CDR3 length equals 13 residues. V was clipped by 0 bases and J by 8 bases, with 13 bases between them. Germline lookup yields CDR1 GTSNPN and CDR2 SVGIG (reference sequence).

The chain's CDR3 is CASSLSVTEAFF. As DNA, the CDR3 is TGTGCCAGCAGCTTGAGCGTCACTGAAGCTTTCTTT. V is TRBV5-6 and J is TRBJ1-1; D remains unclear. The germline gives CDR1 SGHDT, CDR2 YYEEEE. V dropped 1 base and J dropped 4 bases, with 5 bases sitting between them. There are 12 residues in the CDR3.

The chain combines TRBV2 with TRBJ1-6; 8 bases are a match to TRBD1. The ends lost 0 bases at V and 10 bases at J; junction bases unmatched: 11. Germline V CDR1 and CDR2: SNHLY, FYNNEI. CDR3 size: 17 residues. In nucleotides, the CDR3 is TGTGCCAGCAGTGAAGCGCATTCAGGGACAGGTCCATCACCCCTCCACTTT. As protein: CASSEAHSGTGPSPLHF.

This clone was seen only once. V gene TRBV19 combines with J gene TRBJ1-2; 9 bases agree with TRBD1. V trimming: 3 bases; J trimming: 7 bases; junction bases outside the gene matches: 12. CDR1 and CDR2 (germline): LNHDA, SQIVND (reference sequence). This CDR3 contains 16 residues. DNA for the CDR3: TGTGCCAGTAGTATTTGGTTGCTTACAGGGGGCAGTGGCTACACCTTC. Protein sequence: CASSIWLLTGGSGYTF.

This chain connects TRBV18 to TRBJ1-1, with D possibly TRBD1 on 5 matching bases. V dropped 2 bases and J dropped 5 bases, with 15 bases sitting between them. This CDR3 spans 15 amino acids. The germline V gene encodes CDR1 KGHSH and CDR2 LQKENI. CDR3 sequence: CASSPVTGARTEAFF. The CDR3 bases are TGTGCCAGCTCACCAGTTACTGGGGCGCGGACTGAAGCTTTCTTT.

This chain uses TRBV6-1 with TRBJ2-3, with D tentatively TRBD1 (7 bases). Trimming stripped 1 base from V and 3 bases from J, with 20 bases between. The V gene's germline CDR1 is MNHNS and CDR2 SASEGT. The CDR3 covers 18 residues. CDR3 sequence: CASSEEWVGGGGTDTQYF. The CDR3 bases are TGTGCCAGCAGTGAAGAATGGGTTGGAGGGGGCGGTACAGATACGCAGTATTTT.

This chain uses TRBV10-3 with TRBJ2-1; TRBD2 is a possible D gene (6 bases). This CDR3 contains 13 residues. The germline CDR1 and CDR2 sequences are ENHRY and SYGVKD. Trimming removed 2 bases from V and 11 bases from J, with 13 bases in between. CDR3 nucleotides: TGTGCCATCAGTGAGCTCTCTAGCGAACAGCAGTTCTTC. Translated: CAISELSSEQQFF.

The V gene is TRBV5-4, the J gene TRBJ2-7; D is perhaps TRBD2 (6 bases). V was trimmed by 1 base and J by 1 base, leaving 15 bases between them. This CDR3 is built from 16 residues. Germline-derived CDR1 and CDR2 are SGHNT and YYREEE (reference sequence). CDR3 amino acids: CASSLRGAGLSYEQYF. In nucleotides, the CDR3 is TGTGCCAGCAGCTTGAGGGGCGCGGGGCTTTCCTACGAGCAGTACTTC.

This chain uses TRBV19 with TRBJ2-7; D possibly corresponds to TRBD1 (6 bases). Germline V gene data show CDR1 as LNHDA and CDR2 as SQIVND (reference sequence). The CDR3 covers 15 residues. V was cut by 1 base and J by 0 bases, with 10 bases left in between. CDR3 nucleotide sequence: TGTGCCAGTAGTATAGGGCAGGGGAGCTCCTACGAGCAGTACTTC. It yields the protein CASSIGQGSSYEQYF.

This clone is judged medium-sized. V is TRBV4-2 and J is TRBJ1-2; no clear D gene. Germline values: CDR1 LGHNA, CDR2 YNFKEQ. V was pared by 0 bases and J by 1 base, with 9 bases between. The CDR3 has 15 amino acids. The CDR3 sequence: CASSQDGGINYGYTF. Here the CDR3 DNA reads TGTGCCAGCAGCCAAGACGGCGGGATTAACTATGGCTACACCTTC.

This chain links TRBV27 with TRBJ2-2; D remains ambiguous. V lost 2 bases, J lost 7 bases, and 14 bases lay in between. Germline values: CDR1 MNHEY, CDR2 SMNVEV (reference sequence). The CDR3 runs 15 residues. Here the CDR3 DNA reads TGTGCCAGCAGTTTAAATAGCCTAGGAGTCGGGGAGCTGTTTTTT. Encoded protein: CASSLNSLGVGELFF.

The rearrangement joins TRBV2 to TRBJ2-5, with 7 bases aligning to TRBD1. The CDR3 contains 15 residues. Looked up from germline, CDR1 is SNHLY and CDR2 is FYNNEI. V was pared by 4 bases and J by 5 bases, with 10 bases of the junction left unmatched. CDR3 region: CASSAPGTAVETQYF. CDR3 coding DNA: TGTGCCAGCAGTGCTCCTGGGACAGCCGTGGAGACCCAGTACTTC.

This clone showed up just a few times. This rearrangement joins TRBV4-2 to TRBJ1-1; D ambiguous. The CDR3 is 14 residues long. The germline CDR1 and CDR2 sequences are LGHNA and YNFKEQ. V was pared by 1 base and J by 1 base, with 7 bases between. The chain's CDR3 is CASSQVGENTEAFF. The CDR3 DNA reads TGTGCCAGCAGCCAAGTTGGAGAGAACACTGAAGCTTTCTTT.

The table lists this clone with a count of one. The chain combines TRBV28 with TRBJ2-1, with TRBD1 matching over 7 bases. Per germline, CDR1 MDHEN and CDR2 SYDVKM. Trimming cost V 6 bases and J 2 bases; bases outside gene matches: 7. CDR3 size: 15 residues. The CDR3 region has the DNA TGTGCCAGCAGCCGGGGACAGCCGACCTACAATGAGCAGTTCTTC. Translation gives CASSRGQPTYNEQFF. The entire variable domain, with the rest obtained from reference TRBV28 and TRBJ2-1, is as follows: DVKVTQSSRYLVKRTGEKVFLECVQDMDHENMFWYRQDPGLGLRLIYFSYDVKMKEKGDIPEGYSVSREKKERFSLILESASTNQTSMYLCASSRGQPTYNEQFFGPGTRLTVL.

This chain connects TRBV19 to TRBJ1-6; TRBD1 is a possible D gene (6 bases). The CDR3 spans 14 residues. Germline lookup yields CDR1 LNHDA and CDR2 SQIVND (reference sequence). Trimming took off 7 bases at V and 7 bases at J, with 14 bases between the two ends. Written as DNA, the CDR3 is TGTGCCAGTAATTGGGGGCCGGAGAATTCACCCCTCCACTTT. This sequence encodes CASNWGPENSPLHF.

In nucleotides, the CDR3 is TGTGCCAGCAGCTGGGGACTGAGGGAGACCCAGTACTTC. Protein: CASSWGLRETQYF. This rearrangement joins TRBV5-4 to TRBJ2-5; D is perhaps TRBD2 (6 bases). V dropped 3 bases and J dropped 5 bases, with 11 bases sitting between them. This CDR3 contains 13 residues. Looked up from germline, CDR1 is SGHNT and CDR2 is YYREEE (reference sequence).

The chain combines TRBV6-1 with TRBJ2-5; 7 positions agree with TRBD1. The germline V gene has CDR1 MNHNS and CDR2 SASEGT. V shed 2 bases, J shed 2 bases, and the junction held 5 bases outside the gene matches. The CDR3 runs 15 residues. DNA of the CDR3: TGTGCCAGCAGTGAATTGACAGGGTCGCAAGAGACCCAGTACTTC. Amino acids: CASSELTGSQETQYF.

The CDR3 nucleotides read TGTGCCAGCAGCGACACAGGGGGTGAAAAACTGTTTTTT. It translates to CASSDTGGEKLFF. This chain uses TRBV2 with TRBJ1-4, with 8 bases lining up with TRBD1. Germline V lookup: CDR1 SNHLY, CDR2 FYNNEI. The CDR3 runs to 13 residues. The ends lost 6 bases at V and 7 bases at J; junction bases unmatched: 4.